This T cell receptor beta chain was recorded in a study of blood T cells in healthy people across ages. Study-wide points: Researchers judged that diversity estimates from one million T cells fell short of true values. Without sorted subsets, naive and antigen-experienced compartments could not be conclusively compared.

Per individual sample, total RNA of at least 6 micrograms was extracted. CDR3 length: 16 amino acids. Germline V gene lookup returns CDR1 SEHNR and CDR2 FQNEAQ (reference sequence). Deletions cut 5 bases from V and 0 bases from J, with 15 bases between. The use of a sample-barcoded 5' primer and a J-beta primer mix characterized a second PCR of about 7 to 12 cycles. TCRdb reprocessed the 5' RACE reads with MiXCR, giving one entry per CDR3 protein. This table has about 1.7 million distinct CDR3 sequences, roughly 27% appearing once. This clonotype has a handful of counts. Its specificity is not known. The sequencing sample was made of blood. This chain links TRBV7-9 with TRBJ2-3, with D tentatively TRBD2 (5 bases). This clonotype originated in a woman aged 25-40 years in good health. The DNA of the CDR3 is TGTGCCAGCAGCCCTTCACGGCGGACTAGCACAGATACGCAGTATTTT. Translation gives CASSPSRRTSTDTQYF.